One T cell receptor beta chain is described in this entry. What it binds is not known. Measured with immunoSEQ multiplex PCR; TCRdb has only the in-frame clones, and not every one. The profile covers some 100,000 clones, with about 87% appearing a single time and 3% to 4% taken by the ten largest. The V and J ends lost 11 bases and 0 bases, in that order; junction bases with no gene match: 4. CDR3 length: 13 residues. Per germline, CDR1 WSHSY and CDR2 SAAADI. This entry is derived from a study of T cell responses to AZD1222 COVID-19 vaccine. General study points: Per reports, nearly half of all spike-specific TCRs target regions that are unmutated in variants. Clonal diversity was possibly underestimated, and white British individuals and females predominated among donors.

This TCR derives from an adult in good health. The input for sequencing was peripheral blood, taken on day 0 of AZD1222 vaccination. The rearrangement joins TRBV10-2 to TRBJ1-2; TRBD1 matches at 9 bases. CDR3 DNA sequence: TGCGCCGCCCGGGACAGGGCTAACTATGGCTACACCTTC. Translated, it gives CAARDRANYGYTF.